This T cell receptor (beta chain) is from a study of blood T cells in healthy people across ages. Sample-barcoded 5' priming and a J-beta primer mix drove a second PCR of about 6 to 12 cycles. Each CDR3 protein is one row after TCRdb ran MiXCR on the 5' RACE reads. The top ten hold around 11% of the sample, which has approximately 1.5 million distinct CDR3 sequences, about 31% seen once. CDR3 length: 15 residues. The ends were cut back, 4 bases at V and 8 bases at J, with 20 bases in the middle. Germline lookup yields CDR1 MNHNY and CDR2 SVGAGI (reference sequence). This clonotype was counted between two and nine times.

The source of this sequence is a woman in her 30s in good health. Material: blood. The chain is built from TRBV6-6 and TRBJ1-2; D ambiguous. The CDR3 here is CASSSSRGALGGYTF. The CDR3 nucleotides are TGTGCCAGCAGTTCGTCTCGGGGTGCCCTGGGGGGCTACACCTTC.